The entry below gives a single TCR beta chain sequence along with its context. Its antigen is not known. Sequenced by immunoSEQ multiplex PCR; TCRdb stores in-frame clones only, minus some. The sample lists tens of thousands of clones; 90% were seen once. This entry is derived from a study of neoadjuvant nivolumab and ipilimumab in lung cancer. Germline V CDR1 and CDR2: LGHNA, YNFKEQ. This CDR3 is 16 amino acids long. Germline trimming cut 6 bases from V and 4 bases from J; bases unmatched to any gene: 10. General study results and limits: Resected tumors had greater TCR richness and clonality than uninvolved lung. Pathologic regression was not significantly tied to TCR clonality. From pretherapy to surgery, tumor richness and clonality rose with dual therapy. Only a small number of samples underwent TCR sequencing.

The sequencing here drew on peripheral blood, taken after neoadjuvant nivolumab, alone or with ipilimumab, at or shortly before surgery. This chain connects TRBV4-2 to TRBJ2-3; 10 bases align to TRBD2. This TCR derives from an adult with non-small cell lung cancer. The CDR3 bases are TGTGCCAGCAGGGGCCCCGGGACTAGCGTGTCAGATACGCAGTATTTT. Its protein product is CASRGPGTSVSDTQYF.